The subject of this entry is one T cell receptor (beta chain). The target antigen is unknown. Samples were assayed with immunoSEQ v3.0 at survey level. The table came from immunoSEQ multiplex PCR; TCRdb's copy has only in-frame clones and leaves some out. The table includes over 25,000 clones, 70% to 90% detected once. This sample is drawn from a study of long-term antiretroviral therapy in people with HIV. Study-level points and caveats: Subsequent to ART, diversity was augmented yet persisted below that of transplant donor controls.

The ends were cut back, 0 bases at V and 6 bases at J, with 19 bases in the middle. Germline CDR1 reads SGHDN; CDR2 reads FVKESK. The length of the CDR3 is 17 residues. The chain is built from TRBV14 and TRBJ2-3, with D unresolved. The clonotype was recovered from a woman in her 30s with HIV. The sequences come from unsorted PBMCs, collected 0.8 years after starting antiretroviral therapy. CDR3 sequence reads: CASSQEGRVSSRDTQYF. For the CDR3, the DNA is TGTGCCAGCAGCCAAGAAGGCCGGGTCTCGAGTCGGGATACGCAGTATTTT. The full variable domain, rest sourced from reference TRBV14 and TRBJ2-3, is EAGVTQFPSHSVIEKGQTVTLRCDPISGHDNLYWYRRVMGKEIKFLLHFVKESKQDESGMPNNRFLAERTGGTYSTLKVQPAELEDSGVYFCASSQEGRVSSRDTQYFGPGTRLTVL.